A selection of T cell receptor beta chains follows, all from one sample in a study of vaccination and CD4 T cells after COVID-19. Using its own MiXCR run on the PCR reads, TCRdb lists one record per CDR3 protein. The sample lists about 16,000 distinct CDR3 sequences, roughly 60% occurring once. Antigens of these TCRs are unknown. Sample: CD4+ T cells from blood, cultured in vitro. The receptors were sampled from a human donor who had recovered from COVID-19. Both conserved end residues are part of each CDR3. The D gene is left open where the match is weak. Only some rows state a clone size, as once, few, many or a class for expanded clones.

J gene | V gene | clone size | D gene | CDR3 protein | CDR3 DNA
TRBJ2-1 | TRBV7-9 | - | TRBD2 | CASSLALAGEVVEQFF | TGTGCCAGCAGCTTAGCTCTAGCGGGAGAGGTAGTTGAGCAGTTCTTC
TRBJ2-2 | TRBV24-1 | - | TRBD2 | CATSDLGGSPTGELFF | TGTGCCACCAGTGATTTAGGCGGGAGTCCCACCGGGGAGCTGTTTTTT
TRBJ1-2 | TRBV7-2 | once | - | CASSSGRGYGYTF | TGTGCCAGCAGCTCCGGGCGGGGCTATGGCTACACCTTC
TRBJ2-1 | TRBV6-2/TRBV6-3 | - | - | CASGLVRNEQFF | TGTGCCAGCGGGTTGGTAAGGAATGAGCAGTTCTTC
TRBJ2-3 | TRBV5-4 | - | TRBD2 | CASSTGLAGGTDTQYF | TGTGCCAGCAGCACCGGACTAGCGGGGGGCACAGATACGCAGTATTTT
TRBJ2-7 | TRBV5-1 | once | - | CASSLFLRGLTYEQYF | TGCGCCAGCAGCTTGTTCTTAAGGGGACTGACTTACGAGCAGTACTTC
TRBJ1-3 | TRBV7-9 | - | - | CASSLDGRAGGNTIYF | TGTGCCAGCAGCTTAGATGGCAGGGCTGGAGGAAACACCATATATTTT
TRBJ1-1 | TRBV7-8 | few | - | CASSLVGQGLEAFF | TGTGCCAGCAGCTTAGTTGGCCAGGGACTTGAAGCTTTCTTT
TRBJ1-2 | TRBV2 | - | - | CASSERWGNYGYTF | TGTGCCAGCAGTGAGCGCTGGGGAAACTATGGCTACACCTTC
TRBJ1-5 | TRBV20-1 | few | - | CSARVGLDQPQHF | TGCAGTGCTAGAGTGGGGCTTGATCAGCCCCAGCATTTT
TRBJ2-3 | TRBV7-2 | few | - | CASSHRDRSTDTQYF | TGTGCCAGCAGCCACCGGGACCGGAGCACAGATACGCAGTATTTT
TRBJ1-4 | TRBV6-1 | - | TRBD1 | CASRVGQGQEKLFF | TGTGCCAGCAGGGTGGGACAGGGCCAAGAAAAACTGTTTTTT
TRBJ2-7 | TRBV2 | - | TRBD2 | CASKVTSGYEQYF | TGTGCCAGCAAGGTGACTAGCGGCTACGAGCAGTACTTC
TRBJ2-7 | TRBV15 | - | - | CATSRGLAHYEQYF | TGTGCCACCAGCAGAGGGTTAGCCCACTACGAGCAGTACTTC